This entry features one TCR beta chain sequence. This clone's antigen is unknown. No base quality values were provided; no much bigger clone lies one nucleotide off. This sample stems from a study of siplizumab effects on memory and regulatory T cells (dated 2019 in TCRdb). About the investigation overall: The study examined how the anti-CD2 antibody siplizumab affects alloreactive T-cell subsets in allogeneic mixed lymphocyte reactions built from human PBMCs.

From the cysteine up to the phenylalanine, the CDR3 has a length of 16 residues. Just the 48-base CDR3 DNA is kept, in frame starting at base 1. CDR1 is given as MNHEY and CDR2 as SMNVEV, both from the germline V gene (reference sequence). Unmatched junction bases come to 8, with V trimmed by 5 bases and J by 2 bases. The library was produced with the immunoSEQ multiplex PCR assay. The deep sequencing platform assayed approximately 100,000 TCR templates per sample. Genomic DNA extracted from sorted T cells was used for TCRbeta CDR3 sequencing. The study's own analysis went as follows. The R programming language was used for the clonal analysis of the TCRbeta CDR3 data. Comparing unstimulated samples against CFSE-low samples taken after the reaction was how alloreactive CD4+ and CD8+ clones were defined. By matching sequences to the repertoires of sorted unstimulated Treg and non-Treg cells, each alloreactive CD4+ clone was assigned a regulatory or non-regulatory origin. TCRdb mirrors the immuneACCESS table, restricted to in-frame sequences. Some clones are absent from its copies; in checked studies, under half trace to an unresolved V gene, and the reason for the others is unknown. That table supplies the V and J calls and clone size; D and trimming were determined from the DNA. The sample data list about 100,000 clones, and over 90% of these were observed just once. The top ten clonotypes cover 1% to 1.5% of the sample.

Sorted unstimulated T cells, along with proliferating T cells recovered from mixed lymphocyte reactions, underwent TCRbeta CDR3 sequencing. Fresh whole blood from around 11 HLA-typed healthy donors was used to isolate PBMCs. Unstimulated CD4+ non-regulatory T cells were FACS-sorted to map the origin of alloreactive clones. General conclusions and limits of the study: Roughly 80-95% of proliferating CD4+ or CD8+ clones could not be assigned a naive or memory phenotype. The suppressive function of proliferating Tregs from siplizumab cultures was not functionally confirmed. Siplizumab significantly reduced the cumulative frequency of alloreactive sequences traceable to unstimulated CD4+ memory T cells. Compared with memory T cells, unstimulated naive T cells appeared more diverse, and naive cells seemed to make a substantial contribution to the alloresponse. Because sequences at frequencies below about 10^-5 were poorly captured, only a minor fraction of alloreactive clones could be mapped back to unstimulated subsets. Of the alloreactive CD4+ clones that could be mapped, the Treg-derived share averaged almost 70% with siplizumab compared with about 27% in control reactions.

This TCR came from a human donor in good health. Source material: non-Treg CD4+ T cells sorted from blood. The cell subset or site label, read with the paper, signifies: FACS-sorted unstimulated CD4+ non-regulatory T cells. The chain employs TRBV27 and TRBJ2-1; TRBD2 agrees with 8 junctional bases. The DNA reads as follows: TGTGCCAGCAGTCCCGGACTAGCCGACCCCTACAATGAGCAGTTCTTC. Its product reads: CASSPGLADPYNEQFF.